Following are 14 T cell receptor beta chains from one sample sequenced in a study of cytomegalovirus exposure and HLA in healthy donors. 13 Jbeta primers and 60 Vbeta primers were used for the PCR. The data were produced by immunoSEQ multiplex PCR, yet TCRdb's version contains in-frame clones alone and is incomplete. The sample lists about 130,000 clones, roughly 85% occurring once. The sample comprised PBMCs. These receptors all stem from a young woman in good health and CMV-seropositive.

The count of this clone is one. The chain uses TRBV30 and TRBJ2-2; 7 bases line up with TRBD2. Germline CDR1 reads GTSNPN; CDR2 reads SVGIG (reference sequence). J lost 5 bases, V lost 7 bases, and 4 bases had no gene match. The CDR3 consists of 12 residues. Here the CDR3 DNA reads TGTGCCTCAACCGGGGGGACCGGGGAGCTGTTTTTT. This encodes CASTGGTGELFF.

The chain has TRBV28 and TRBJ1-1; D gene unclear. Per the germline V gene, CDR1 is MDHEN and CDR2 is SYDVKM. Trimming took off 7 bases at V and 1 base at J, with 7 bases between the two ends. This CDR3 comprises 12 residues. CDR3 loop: CASTTGNTEAFF. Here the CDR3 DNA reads TGTGCCAGCACAACGGGGAACACTGAAGCTTTCTTT.

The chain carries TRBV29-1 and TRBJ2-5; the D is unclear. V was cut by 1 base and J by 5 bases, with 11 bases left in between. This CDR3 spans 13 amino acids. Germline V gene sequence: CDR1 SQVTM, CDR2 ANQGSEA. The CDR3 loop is CSVEATPRETQYF. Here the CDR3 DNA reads TGCAGCGTTGAAGCGACCCCGCGGGAGACCCAGTACTTC.

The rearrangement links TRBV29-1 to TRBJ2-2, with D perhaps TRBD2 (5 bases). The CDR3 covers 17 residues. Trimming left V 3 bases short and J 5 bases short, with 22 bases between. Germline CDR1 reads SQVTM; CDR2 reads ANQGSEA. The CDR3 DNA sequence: TGCAGCGTTGAGATAGTTGGTCCTCGACTATTAACCGGGGAGCTGTTTTTT. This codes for CSVEIVGPRLLTGELFF.

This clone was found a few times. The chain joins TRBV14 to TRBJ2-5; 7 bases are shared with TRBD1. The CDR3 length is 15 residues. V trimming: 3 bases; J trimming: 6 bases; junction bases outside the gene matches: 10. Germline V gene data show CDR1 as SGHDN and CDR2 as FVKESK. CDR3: CASSQVGQTGQTQYF. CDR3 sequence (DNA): TGTGCCAGCAGCCAGGTGGGACAGACAGGACAGACCCAGTACTTC.

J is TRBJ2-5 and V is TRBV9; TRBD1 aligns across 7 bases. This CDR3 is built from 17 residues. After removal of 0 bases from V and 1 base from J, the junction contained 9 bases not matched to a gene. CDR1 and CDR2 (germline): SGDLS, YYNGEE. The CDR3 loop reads CASSVGVGQSTQETQYF. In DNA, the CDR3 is TGTGCCAGCAGCGTAGGTGTGGGACAGTCCACCCAAGAGACCCAGTACTTC.

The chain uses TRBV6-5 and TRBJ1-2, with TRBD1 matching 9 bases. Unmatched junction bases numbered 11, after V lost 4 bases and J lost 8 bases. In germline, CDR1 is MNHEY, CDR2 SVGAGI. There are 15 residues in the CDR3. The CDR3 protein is CASSSPPGQGDGYTF. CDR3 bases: TGTGCCAGCAGTTCCCCTCCGGGACAGGGTGACGGCTACACCTTC.

CDR3 residues: CASSVPSGTLNTGELFF. The CDR3 region has the DNA TGTGCCAGCAGCGTACCGAGCGGGACCCTTAACACCGGGGAGCTGTTTTTT. The chain is built from TRBV9 and TRBJ2-2, with TRBD2 matching over 7 bases. With V trimmed by 1 base and J by 2 bases, 8 bases remained unmatched. Germline loops: CDR1 SGDLS, CDR2 YYNGEE. There are 17 residues in the CDR3. The full variable domain, with the rest looked up from reference TRBV9 and TRBJ2-2, is DSGVTQTPKHLITATGQRVTLRCSPRSGDLSVYWYQQSLDQGLQFLIQYYNGEERAKGNILERFSAQQFPDLHSELNLSSLELGDSALYFCASSVPSGTLNTGELFFGEGSRLTVL.

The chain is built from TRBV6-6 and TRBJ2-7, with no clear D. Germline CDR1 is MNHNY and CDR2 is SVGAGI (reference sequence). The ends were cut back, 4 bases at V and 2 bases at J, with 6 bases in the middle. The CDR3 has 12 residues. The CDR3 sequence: CASSSLTYEQYF. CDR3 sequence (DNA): TGTGCCAGCAGTTCTTTAACCTACGAGCAGTACTTC.

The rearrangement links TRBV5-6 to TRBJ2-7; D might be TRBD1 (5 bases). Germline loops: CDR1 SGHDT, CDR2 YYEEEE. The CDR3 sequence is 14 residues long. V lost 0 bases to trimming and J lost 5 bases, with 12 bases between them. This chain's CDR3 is CASSLEAGSHEQYF. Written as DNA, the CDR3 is TGTGCCAGCAGCTTGGAGGCAGGGTCCCACGAGCAGTACTTC. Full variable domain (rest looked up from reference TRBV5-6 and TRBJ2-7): DAGVTQSPTHLIKTRGQQVTLRCSPKSGHDTVSWYQQALGQGPQFIFQYYEEEERQRGNFPDRFSGHQFPNYSSELNVNALLLGDSALYLCASSLEAGSHEQYFGPGTRLTVT.

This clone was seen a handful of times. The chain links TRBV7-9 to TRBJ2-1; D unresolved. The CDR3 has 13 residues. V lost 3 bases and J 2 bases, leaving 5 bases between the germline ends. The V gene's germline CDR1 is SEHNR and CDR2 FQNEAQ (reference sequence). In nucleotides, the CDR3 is TGTGCCAGCAGCTTCCCTACCTACAATGAGCAGTTCTTC. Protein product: CASSFPTYNEQFF.

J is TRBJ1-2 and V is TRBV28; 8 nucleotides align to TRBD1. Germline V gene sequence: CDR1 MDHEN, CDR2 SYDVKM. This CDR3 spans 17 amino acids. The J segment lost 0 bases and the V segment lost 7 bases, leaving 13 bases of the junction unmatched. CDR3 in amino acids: CASILTGGWKANYGYTF. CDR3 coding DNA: TGTGCCAGCATCCTAACAGGGGGATGGAAAGCTAACTATGGCTACACCTTC.

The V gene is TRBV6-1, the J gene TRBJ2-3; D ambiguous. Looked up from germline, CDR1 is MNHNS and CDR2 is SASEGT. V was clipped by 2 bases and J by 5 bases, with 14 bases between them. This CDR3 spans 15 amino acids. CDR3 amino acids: CASSESLQSGDTQYF. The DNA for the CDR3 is TGTGCCAGCAGTGAATCTCTGCAGTCGGGAGATACGCAGTATTTT.

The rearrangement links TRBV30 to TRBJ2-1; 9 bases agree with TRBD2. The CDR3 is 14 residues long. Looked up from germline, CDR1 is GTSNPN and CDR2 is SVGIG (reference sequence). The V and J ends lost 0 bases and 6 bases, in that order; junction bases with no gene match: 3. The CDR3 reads CAWSVIAGANEQFF. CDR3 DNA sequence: TGTGCCTGGAGTGTAATAGCGGGAGCCAATGAGCAGTTCTTC.